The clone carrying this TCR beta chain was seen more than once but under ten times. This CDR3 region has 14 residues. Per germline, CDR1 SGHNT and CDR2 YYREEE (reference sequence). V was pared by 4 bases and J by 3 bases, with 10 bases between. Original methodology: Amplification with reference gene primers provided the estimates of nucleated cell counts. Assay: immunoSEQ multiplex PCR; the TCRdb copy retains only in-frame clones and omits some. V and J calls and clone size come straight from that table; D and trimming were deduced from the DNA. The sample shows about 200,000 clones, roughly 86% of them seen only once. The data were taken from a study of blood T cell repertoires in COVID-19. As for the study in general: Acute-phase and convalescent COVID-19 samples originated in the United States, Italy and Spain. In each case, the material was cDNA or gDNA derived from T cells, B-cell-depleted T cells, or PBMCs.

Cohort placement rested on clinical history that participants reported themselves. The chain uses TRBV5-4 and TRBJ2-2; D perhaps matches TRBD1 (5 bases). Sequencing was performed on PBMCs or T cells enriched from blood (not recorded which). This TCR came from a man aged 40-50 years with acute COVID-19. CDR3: CASSSRQYTGELFF. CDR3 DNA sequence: TGTGCCAGCAGCAGCAGACAGTACACCGGGGAGCTGTTTTTT.